This TCR beta chain was identified in a study of shared clonotypes between healthy human individuals. Looking at the study overall: The study used three CD4 naive, three CD4 memory, two CD8 naive and one CD8 memory plate per donor.

Genomic DNA of each subset was evenly split across several immunoSEQ plates. The protocol was immunoSEQ multiplex PCR, while the TCRdb copy is restricted to in-frame clones and leaves out a portion. The sample contains roughly 2.5 million clones, more than 90% of which appear only once. Looked up from germline, CDR1 is SGHRS and CDR2 is YFSETQ. V lost 7 bases to trimming and J lost 1 base, with 20 bases between them. The CDR3 contains 16 residues. The chain joins TRBV5-1 to TRBJ2-5; perhaps TRBD1 as D (6 bases). Sequencing was done on a sample of naive CD4+ T cells sorted from blood. Noted subset: CD45RA+ positively selected. The sequence was obtained from a man aged 18 to 29 in good health. For the CDR3, the DNA is TGCGCCAGCGACCTCGACGGGACATTACTCCAAGAGACCCAGTACTTC. Translation gives CASDLDGTLLQETQYF.